What follows describes a single T cell receptor (beta chain). Its antigen is undetermined. These data belong to a study of cytomegalovirus exposure and HLA in healthy donors. Whole-study results and caveats: V- and J-gene trimming of TCR beta was linked (in a later analysis) to a missense DCLRE1C variant.

The junction had 10 bases not matched to a gene; V was cut back by 3 bases and J by 2 bases. The CDR3 is 16 residues long. Germline values: CDR1 MDHEN, CDR2 SYDVKM. Amplification used 60 Vbeta primers and 13 Jbeta primers. The data were produced by immunoSEQ multiplex PCR, yet TCRdb's version contains in-frame clones alone and is incomplete. Of about 140,000 clones in the sample, approximately 82% are singletons; the top ten hold roughly 10%. Sequencing was done on a sample of PBMCs. The clonotype was recovered from a woman aged 60-75 years in good health and CMV-seropositive. The chain is built from TRBV28 and TRBJ2-7, with 7 bases lining up with TRBD2. The CDR3 loop reads CASSFIERDRTYEQYF. CDR3 nucleotide sequence: TGTGCCAGCAGTTTTATCGAGCGGGACCGCACCTACGAGCAGTACTTC. Full variable domain (outside the CDR3, taken from reference TRBV28 and TRBJ2-7): DVKVTQSSRYLVKRTGEKVFLECVQDMDHENMFWYRQDPGLGLRLIYFSYDVKMKEKGDIPEGYSVSREKKERFSLILESASTNQTSMYLCASSFIERDRTYEQYFGPGTRLTVT.